The next 4 T cell receptor beta chains were all read from a single sample in a study of T-cell reconstitution after alpha-beta-depleted transplantation in children. Preparation of the TCRbeta library involved a method that used unique molecular identifiers. A single record per CDR3 protein comes from TCRdb applying MiXCR to the PCR reads. In the table there are a few hundred thousand distinct CDR3 sequences, around 10% of which are singletons. The material was peripheral blood, obtained 180 days after TCRalphabeta/CD19-depleted stem cell transplant. These receptors originate from a male patient between 2 and 9 years old who had a stem cell transplant for chronic granulomatous disease, so the T cells may come from the graft donor.

This clonotype was detected ten times or more. The chain is built from TRBV9 and TRBJ1-1; the D gene is possibly TRBD1 (6 bases). Trimming stripped 4 bases from V and 4 bases from J, with 20 bases between. CDR1 SGDLS and CDR2 YYNGEE come from the germline V gene. The CDR3 spans 16 residues. The CDR3 bases are TGTGCCAGCAGCCCAGGGGTACGCCCTGCGGGCACTGAAGCTTTCTTT. This translates into CASSPGVRPAGTEAFF.

This clonotype was seen many times. The chain joins TRBV7-8 to TRBJ2-1, with TRBD2 matching over 7 bases. The germline V gene has CDR1 SGHVS and CDR2 FQNEAQ. Trimming took 1 base from V and 10 from J; bases not matched to a gene: 10. CDR3 length: 15 amino acids. The CDR3 nucleotides read TGTGCCAGCAGCTTAGAGAGTGGGACTAACAGAGAGCAGTTCTTC. This translates into CASSLESGTNREQFF.

This clonotype was recorded many times. The J gene is TRBJ2-3, the V gene TRBV5-1; D ambiguous. Trimming stripped 5 bases from V and 2 bases from J, with 12 bases between. Germline assignment: CDR1 SGHRS and CDR2 YFSETQ. This CDR3 spans 14 amino acids. Here the CDR3 reads CASSPVHPTDTQYF. The CDR3 nucleotides are TGCGCCAGCAGTCCCGTCCACCCCACAGATACGCAGTATTTT.

This clonotype was seen at least ten times. This sequence joins TRBV12-3 or TRBV12-4 and TRBJ1-3; D is possibly TRBD1 (5 bases). Trimming cost V 3 bases and J 4 bases, with 10 bases left between them. The CDR3 is 14 amino acids. This CDR3 is CASSFVGLGNTIYF. The CDR3, as DNA: TGTGCCAGCAGTTTCGTGGGGCTCGGAAACACCATATATTTT.